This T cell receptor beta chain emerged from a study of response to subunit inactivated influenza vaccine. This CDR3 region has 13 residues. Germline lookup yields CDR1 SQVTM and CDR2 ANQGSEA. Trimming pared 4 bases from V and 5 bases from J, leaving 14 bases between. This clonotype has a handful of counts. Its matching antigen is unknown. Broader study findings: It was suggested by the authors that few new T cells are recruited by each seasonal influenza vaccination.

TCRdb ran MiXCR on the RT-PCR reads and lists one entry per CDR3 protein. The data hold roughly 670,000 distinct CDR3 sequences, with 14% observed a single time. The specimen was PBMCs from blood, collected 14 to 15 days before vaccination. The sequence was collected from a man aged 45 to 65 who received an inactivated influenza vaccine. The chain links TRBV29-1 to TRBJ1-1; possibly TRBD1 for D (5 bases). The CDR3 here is CSVVSRGPTEAFF. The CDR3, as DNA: TGCAGCGTTGTCTCCCGGGGCCCTACTGAAGCTTTCTTT.